The rows below give T cell receptor beta chains drawn from one sample of a study of memory CD4+ T cells and cytomegalovirus serostatus. The method was immunoSEQ multiplex PCR; TCRdb's version includes in-frame clones alone and lacks a portion of them. The sample records some 53,000 clones, roughly 78% being singletons. Specimen: memory CD4+ T cells from blood. The source is an adult in good health and CMV-seronegative. The CDR3 runs from the conserved cysteine through the conserved F or W. A D gene is named only where the DNA matches it firmly. Only part of the rows carry a size: once, few, many, or a class if the clone is expanded.

d_call,v_call,clone_size,j_call,cdr3_aa,cdr3_nt
TRBD2,TRBV7-9,few,TRBJ2-1,CASSLPPRLAGRYNEQFF,TGTGCCAGCAGCTTACCCCCAAGACTAGCGGGGAGATACAATGAGCAGTTCTTC
.,TRBV19,once,TRBJ2-5,CASTGRGRETQYF,TGTGCCAGTACTGGCAGGGGTAGGGAGACCCAGTACTTC
TRBD1,TRBV29-1,medium-sized,TRBJ1-2,CSVERQGRDGYTF,TGCAGCGTTGAACGACAGGGGAGGGATGGCTACACCTTC
TRBD2,TRBV5-1,.,TRBJ2-2,CASSLSPSGGRTGELFF,TGCGCCAGCAGCTTGTCCCCTAGCGGGGGGCGCACCGGGGAGCTGTTTTTT
.,TRBV6-6,.,TRBJ1-2,CASSYSRDANYGYTF,TGTGCCAGCAGTTACTCCCGGGACGCTAACTATGGCTACACCTTC
.,TRBV6-5,.,TRBJ1-2,CASSYPPPNYGYTF,TGTGCCAGCAGTTACCCACCACCTAACTATGGCTACACCTTC
.,TRBV19,.,TRBJ2-7,CASSMGPGPTYEQYF,TGTGCCAGTAGTATGGGCCCGGGCCCTACCTACGAGCAGTACTTC
TRBD2,TRBV5-6,.,TRBJ2-1,CASSLGLAGGRSYNEQFF,TGTGCCAGCAGCTTGGGGCTAGCGGGGGGGCGCTCCTACAATGAGCAGTTCTTC
.,TRBV7-2,few,TRBJ1-1,CASSLSGTEAFF,TGTGCCAGCAGCTTATCAGGCACTGAAGCTTTCTTT
.,TRBV15,.,TRBJ1-2,CATSSSRGRVDGYTF,TGTGCCACCAGCAGCTCTAGGGGAAGGGTTGATGGCTACACCTTC
TRBD1,TRBV4-1,.,TRBJ1-3,CASSLQGSGNTIYF,TGCGCCAGCAGCCTACAGGGGTCTGGAAACACCATATATTTT
TRBD1,TRBV12-5,.,TRBJ1-6,CASGSTGGLSPLHF,TGTGCTAGTGGTTCAACAGGGGGCCTTTCACCCCTCCACTTT
.,TRBV27,.,TRBJ1-1,CASSFYTGRDTEAFF,TGTGCCAGCAGTTTCTACACAGGGAGGGACACTGAAGCTTTCTTT
.,TRBV11-2,.,TRBJ2-3,CASSLSAGRTDTQYF,TGTGCCAGCAGCTTAAGTGCGGGGCGCACAGATACGCAGTATTTT
.,TRBV5-5,.,TRBJ2-7,CASSLDRKQYEQYF,TGTGCCAGCAGCTTGGACAGGAAACAGTACGAGCAGTACTTC
TRBD1,TRBV5-4,few,TRBJ1-2,CASFRRGLHGYTF,TGTGCCAGCTTTCGGAGGGGGCTTCATGGCTACACCTTC
TRBD1,TRBV2,.,TRBJ2-7,CASSGQGRTSYEQYF,TGTGCCAGCAGTGGACAGGGGCGGACTTCCTACGAGCAGTACTTC
.,TRBV9,.,TRBJ2-3,CASSSLVGGTDTQYF,TGTGCCAGCAGCTCACTAGTAGGGGGCACAGATACGCAGTATTTT
.,TRBV10-3,once,TRBJ2-7,CAISESTGLGYEQYF,TGTGCCATCAGTGAGTCGACGGGATTGGGCTACGAGCAGTACTTC
TRBD1,TRBV9,.,TRBJ2-7,CASSEGQYSYEQYF,TGTGCCAGCAGCGAGGGACAGTACTCCTACGAGCAGTACTTC
TRBD1,TRBV7-2,.,TRBJ2-1,CASSVGQTDNEQFF,TGTGCCAGCAGCGTGGGACAGACCGACAATGAGCAGTTCTTC
.,TRBV5-1,.,TRBJ2-7,CASSLESAAYEQYF,TGCGCCAGCAGCTTGGAGTCAGCTGCTTACGAGCAGTACTTC
.,TRBV6-1,.,TRBJ1-1,CASRRQSALNTEAFF,TGTGCCAGCAGGAGACAGTCAGCCTTGAACACTGAAGCTTTCTTT
.,TRBV6-1,.,TRBJ1-3,CASSAGGFGNTIYF,TGTGCCAGCAGTGCGGGGGGCTTTGGAAACACCATATATTTT
.,TRBV2,.,TRBJ1-5,CASRPSPNQPQHF,TGTGCCAGCCGCCCAAGTCCGAATCAGCCCCAGCATTTT
TRBD1,TRBV4-1,.,TRBJ2-6,CASSQEGDRGPVRVGANVLTF,TGCGCCAGCAGCCAAGAAGGGGACAGGGGGCCTGTAAGGGTTGGGGCCAACGTCCTGACTTTC
.,TRBV5-1,.,TRBJ2-2,CASSLYGTGNTGELFF,TGCGCCAGCAGCTTATACGGGACGGGTAACACCGGGGAGCTGTTTTTT
TRBD1,TRBV5-1,.,TRBJ1-4,CASSKGTGSNNEKLFF,TGCGCCAGCAGCAAAGGGACAGGGAGTAATAATGAAAAACTGTTTTTT
.,TRBV6-1,.,TRBJ1-1,CASSEVGTEAFF,TGTGCCAGCAGCGAGGTTGGCACTGAAGCTTTCTTT
TRBD1,TRBV19,.,TRBJ2-2,CASSIGQASGELFF,TGTGCCAGTAGCATAGGACAGGCCTCCGGGGAGCTGTTTTTT
.,TRBV6-5,.,TRBJ1-1,CAAGGANTEAFF,TGTGCCGCCGGGGGGGCAAACACTGAAGCTTTCTTT
.,TRBV11-1,.,TRBJ2-3,CASSPRTRTDTQYF,TGTGCCAGCAGCCCTAGGACCCGCACAGATACGCAGTATTTT
.,TRBV30,.,TRBJ2-7,CAWGRSYEQYF,TGTGCCTGGGGTCGGTCGTACGAGCAGTACTTC
TRBD2,TRBV5-1,.,TRBJ2-3,CASSLFSGDPTDTQYF,TGCGCCAGCAGCTTGTTTAGCGGGGATCCCACAGATACGCAGTATTTT
.,TRBV18,.,TRBJ2-3,CASSAGDTYTDTQYF,TGTGCCAGCTCCGCCGGGGACACCTACACAGATACGCAGTATTTT
.,TRBV19,.,TRBJ2-4,CASSVRGPAKNIQYF,TGTGCCAGTAGTGTCCGGGGGCCGGCCAAAAACATTCAGTACTTC
.,TRBV28,.,TRBJ1-1,CASSLPWGTEAFF,TGTGCCAGCAGTTTACCATGGGGCACTGAAGCTTTCTTT
TRBD1,TRBV6-5,.,TRBJ1-2,CASSYGQGASDGYTF,TGTGCCAGCAGTTACGGACAGGGGGCCTCCGATGGCTACACCTTC
.,TRBV2,.,TRBJ1-1,CASSEERRQAEAFF,TGTGCCAGCAGTGAAGAAAGGCGCCAGGCTGAAGCTTTCTTT
.,TRBV19,.,TRBJ2-6,CASRSLFSDSDSSGANVLTF,TGTGCCAGCCGATCTTTATTTTCGGACAGCGATAGCTCTGGGGCCAACGTCCTGACTTTC
.,TRBV2,.,TRBJ2-7,CASYRVSYEQYF,TGTGCCAGTTACAGGGTATCCTACGAGCAGTACTTC
.,TRBV5-4,.,TRBJ2-1,CASSSRAGGLGYNEQFF,TGTGCCAGCAGCTCCCGGGCTGGTGGCTTAGGCTACAATGAGCAGTTCTTC
TRBD1,TRBV5-1,.,TRBJ1-2,CASSPDRGRDGYTF,TGCGCCAGCAGCCCCGACAGGGGGCGGGATGGCTACACCTTC
TRBD1,TRBV7-2,.,TRBJ1-2,CASSLEAGTGGDGYTF,TGTGCCAGCAGCTTAGAAGCAGGGACAGGGGGCGATGGCTACACCTTC
.,TRBV2,.,TRBJ1-2,CASSEEGEYTF,TGTGCCAGCAGTGAAGAAGGGGAGTACACCTTC
.,TRBV6-1,few,TRBJ2-5,CASSSKETQYF,TGTGCCAGCAGTTCTAAAGAGACCCAGTACTTC
.,TRBV29-1,.,TRBJ1-5,CSVEGSGQPQHF,TGCAGCGTTGAAGGGTCCGGTCAGCCCCAGCATTTT
.,TRBV19,.,TRBJ1-1,CASSIDGSQNTEAFF,TGTGCCAGTAGTATAGATGGATCTCAGAACACTGAAGCTTTCTTT
.,TRBV19,.,TRBJ1-4,CASMGNEKLFF,TGTGCCAGTATGGGGAATGAAAAACTGTTTTTT
TRBD1,TRBV9,.,TRBJ1-6,CASSVSGGARNSPLHF,TGTGCCAGCAGCGTATCAGGGGGCGCGAGGAATTCACCCCTCCACTTT